These 20 T cell receptor beta chains originate from one sample sequenced in a study of shared clonotypes between healthy human individuals. Cells designated naive CD8 were CD45RO-negative and were positively selected for CCR7, with terminally differentiated effector memory CD45RA+ cells excluded. Clones were sequenced by immunoSEQ multiplex PCR, and TCRdb holds only the in-frame ones, with some missing. Here the sample spans roughly 1,800,000 clones, approximately 95% being singletons. Sequences were obtained from naive CD8+ T cells sorted from blood. The receptors come from a man aged 18 to 29 in good health.

The chain joins TRBV29-1 to TRBJ2-1, with 14 bases fitting TRBD2. Unmatched junction bases numbered 3, after V lost 6 bases and J lost 5 bases. CDR1 and CDR2 from the germline V gene are SQVTM and ANQGSEA. The CDR3 has 14 residues. CDR3 in amino acids: CSVPGLAGDNEQFF. For the CDR3, the DNA is TGCAGCGTCCCGGGACTAGCGGGGGACAATGAGCAGTTCTTC.

The V call is TRBV19, the J call TRBJ2-7; 7 bases are shared with TRBD1. CDR3 size: 14 residues. V lost 6 bases and J lost 7; bases outside the gene matches: 12. Germline values: CDR1 LNHDA, CDR2 SQIVND (reference sequence). The CDR3 region is CASSTAGGVREQYF. Here the CDR3 DNA reads TGTGCCAGTAGCACGGCAGGGGGTGTGAGAGAGCAGTACTTC.

The chain combines TRBV4-1 with TRBJ2-3, with 9 positions matching TRBD1. The CDR3 has 15 residues. CDR1 and CDR2 (germline): MGHRA, YSYEKL. The V segment lost 1 base and the J segment 2 bases; nucleotides outside the gene matches: 1. CDR3 region: CASSQGTGATDTQYF. The CDR3 DNA is TGCGCCAGCAGCCAAGGGACAGGGGCCACAGATACGCAGTATTTT.

The chain is built from TRBV27 and TRBJ2-2; D gene uncertain. V lost 6 bases to trimming and J lost 4 bases, with 12 bases between them. This CDR3 contains 14 residues. Germline assignment: CDR1 MNHEY and CDR2 SMNVEV (reference sequence). This CDR3 is CASSFATGTGELFF. CDR3 nucleotide sequence: TGTGCCAGCAGCTTCGCTACGGGCACCGGGGAGCTGTTTTTT.

The CDR3 loop reads CASSRAGTGTNEQYF. The DNA of the CDR3 is TGTGCCAGCAGCCGTGCCGGGACAGGCACTAACGAGCAGTACTTC. This chain links TRBV5-4 with TRBJ2-7; 8 bases are shared with TRBD1. The V gene end was trimmed by 4 bases and the J gene end by 5 bases; junction bases not matched to a gene: 11. The CDR3 sequence is 15 residues long. CDR1 SGHNT and CDR2 YYREEE come from the germline V gene (reference sequence).

The chain combines TRBV27 with TRBJ2-2; the match to TRBD2 covers 9 bases. Unmatched junction bases numbered 6, after V lost 5 bases and J lost 2 bases. The V gene's germline CDR1 is MNHEY and CDR2 SMNVEV (reference sequence). CDR3 length: 16 residues. The CDR3 loop reads CASSLLAGINTGELFF. CDR3 nucleotides: TGTGCCAGCAGTCTCCTAGCGGGGATTAACACCGGGGAGCTGTTTTTT.

The rearrangement joins TRBV6-6 to TRBJ2-7; TRBD2 might be the D (6 bases). Germline CDR1 reads MNHNY; CDR2 reads SVGAGI (reference sequence). V lost 0 bases to trimming and J lost 5 bases, with 8 bases between them. The CDR3 spans 13 residues. The CDR3 spells CASSYSGSHEQYF. The CDR3 region has the DNA TGTGCCAGCAGTTACTCCGGGAGCCACGAGCAGTACTTC.

The chain links TRBV2 to TRBJ2-5; D is undetermined. Trimming shortened V by 3 bases and J by 0 bases, and 11 bases separated the two germline ends. Germline lookup yields CDR1 SNHLY and CDR2 FYNNEI. The CDR3 totals 15 residues. The CDR3 reads CASSDQAGHQETQYF. The DNA of the CDR3 is TGTGCCAGCAGTGATCAGGCAGGCCACCAAGAGACCCAGTACTTC.

As concerns this clone: Other DNA sequences of this sample code for an identical CDR3. V gene TRBV11-2 combines with J gene TRBJ2-1; D call uncertain. The CDR3 has 12 residues. Trimming took 1 base from V and 8 from J, leaving 6 bases between them. CDR1 SGHAT and CDR2 FQNNGV come from the germline V gene. Here the CDR3 reads CASSLGVYEQFF. The CDR3 nucleotides are TGTGCCAGCAGCTTAGGAGTTTATGAGCAGTTCTTC.

This chain joins TRBV7-9 and TRBJ2-7; 13 bases align to TRBD2. Germline V gene sequence: CDR1 SEHNR, CDR2 FQNEAQ (reference sequence). V lost 5 bases and J lost 6; bases outside the gene matches: 10. This CDR3 spans 16 amino acids. The CDR3 DNA follows: TGTGCCAGCAGCCGGGGACTAGCGGGATTATCAAGCGAGCAGTACTTC. Its translation: CASSRGLAGLSSEQYF.

The chain employs TRBV5-4 and TRBJ2-4; D tentatively reads TRBD1 or TRBD2 (5 bases each). Trimming took 2 bases from V and 6 from J, leaving 15 bases between them. The CDR3 contains 15 residues. Germline assignment: CDR1 SGHNT and CDR2 YYREEE (reference sequence). The CDR3 is CASSLEVAGRNIQYF. CDR3 sequence (DNA): TGTGCCAGCAGCTTAGAGGTCGCAGGGAGAAACATTCAGTACTTC.

The V gene is TRBV10-2, the J gene TRBJ1-1; no reliable D call. Germline CDR1 WSHSY, CDR2 SAAADI. The CDR3 runs 13 residues. The V and J ends lost 7 bases and 1 base respectively, with 10 bases between them. The CDR3 sequence is CASTALQNTEAFF. CDR3 DNA: TGCGCCAGCACAGCTCTTCAGAACACTGAAGCTTTCTTT.

This chain links TRBV2 with TRBJ1-4; D unclear. The V gene lost 11 bases and the J gene lost 3 bases, with 13 bases spanning the gap. Germline V gives CDR1 SNHLY, CDR2 FYNNEI. This CDR3 comprises 13 residues. The CDR3 here is CACTDPPNEKLFF. CDR3 in DNA: TGTGCCTGCACAGACCCCCCTAATGAAAAACTGTTTTTT.

The gene calls are TRBV28 and TRBJ2-3, with D perhaps TRBD2 (6 bases). This CDR3 spans 14 amino acids. Germline lookup yields CDR1 MDHEN and CDR2 SYDVKM. The V and J ends lost 5 bases and 4 bases respectively, with 13 bases between them. The CDR3 spells CASSTRTTPDTQYF. In DNA, the CDR3 is TGTGCCAGCAGTACTAGGACTACCCCAGATACGCAGTATTTT. Based on the CDR3 plus reference TRBV28 and TRBJ2-3, the full variable domain is DVKVTQSSRYLVKRTGEKVFLECVQDMDHENMFWYRQDPGLGLRLIYFSYDVKMKEKGDIPEGYSVSREKKERFSLILESASTNQTSMYLCASSTRTTPDTQYFGPGTRLTVL.

The chain has TRBV5-1 and TRBJ2-3; the D is unclear. The V end was cut by 2 bases, the J end by 3 bases, with 7 bases between. The CDR3 contains 13 residues. Germline V CDR1 and CDR2: SGHRS, YFSETQ. The CDR3 protein is CASSLVWTDTQYF. The CDR3 coding sequence is TGCGCCAGCAGCTTAGTTTGGACAGATACGCAGTATTTT.

The CDR3 nucleotides read TGTGCCAGCAGCGTACAGGGTTTAGGCACAGATACGCAGTATTTT. This translates into CASSVQGLGTDTQYF. J is TRBJ2-3 and V is TRBV5-4; possible D gene TRBD1, 6 bases. This CDR3 is 15 amino acids long. Germline V CDR1 and CDR2: SGHNT, YYREEE (reference sequence). With 4 bases removed from V and 1 base from J, the gap between germline ends came to 13 bases.

The chain couples TRBV5-4 to TRBJ2-3; D possibly corresponds to TRBD2 (5 bases). The CDR3 sequence is 14 residues long. The V and J ends lost 1 base and 4 bases respectively, with 10 bases between them. Germline lookup yields CDR1 SGHNT and CDR2 YYREEE (reference sequence). The CDR3 spells CASSLRGKADTQYF. CDR3 bases: TGTGCCAGCAGCTTGCGGGGTAAGGCAGATACGCAGTATTTT.

The J gene is TRBJ2-2, the V gene TRBV27; 8 bases are shared with TRBD2. Losses at the gene ends were 3 bases for V and 6 bases for J; bases not matched to a gene: 6. This CDR3 spans 15 amino acids. Germline CDR1 reads MNHEY; CDR2 reads SMNVEV (reference sequence). The CDR3 DNA follows: TGTGCCAGCAGTTTTCGGTCTAGCGGGCCCGGGGAGCTGTTTTTT. Translating gives CASSFRSSGPGELFF.

The rearrangement uses TRBV28 and TRBJ2-5; D unclear. Germline values: CDR1 MDHEN, CDR2 SYDVKM. The CDR3 spans 14 residues. The V and J ends lost 6 bases and 5 bases respectively, with 16 bases between them. CDR3 sequence (DNA): TGTGCCAGCAGCTATTTTATAGGTCGGGAGACCCAGTACTTC. It encodes CASSYFIGRETQYF.

This clone was found once. The chain links TRBV6-1 to TRBJ1-5, with D possibly matching TRBD1 (6 bases). The CDR3 has 13 amino acids. The V gene lost 5 bases and the J gene lost 5 bases, with 10 bases spanning the gap. The V gene's germline CDR1 is MNHNS and CDR2 SASEGT. CDR3 nucleotide sequence: TGTGCCAGCAGTCCCAACAGGGATCAGCCCCAGCATTTT. Its protein is CASSPNRDQPQHF.